One and the same sample provided the 9 T cell receptor beta chains below, sequenced in a study of beta chain features in type 1 diabetes. No antigen has been assigned to these receptors. Study findings and constraints: Type 1 diabetes patients had TCRB CDR3s that were shorter (moderately but significantly so) in all four CD4+ subsets.

Sequencing targeted expressed TCRB transcripts, as all isolated RNA had been reverse transcribed. Produced via immunoSEQ multiplex PCR; TCRdb's table is partial and in-frame only. Of about 25,000 clones listed, around 65% are singletons. Sequenced input: stem cell memory CD4+ T cells from blood. All receptors come from a middle-aged woman with type 1 diabetes.

The CDR3 loop is CASSFVGGGAGGPQYF. CDR3 in DNA: TGTGCCAGCAGCTTTGTGGGCGGCGGGGCCGGGGGACCCCAGTACTTC. The V gene is TRBV11-2, the J gene TRBJ2-5; D is possibly TRBD2 (6 bases). The CDR3 totals 16 residues. Trimming stripped 3 bases from V and 9 bases from J, with 23 bases between. In germline, CDR1 is SGHAT, CDR2 FQNNGV.

The chain uses TRBV7-3 and TRBJ2-5, with TRBD1 matching 7 bases. The CDR3 is made up of 13 amino acids. CDR1 and CDR2 from the germline V gene are SGHTA and FQGTGA. J lost 3 bases, V lost 5 bases, and 3 bases had no gene match. CDR3 loop: CASSLGTEETQYF. In nucleotides, the CDR3 is TGTGCCAGCAGCCTGGGGACAGAAGAGACCCAGTACTTC.

This chain joins TRBV2 and TRBJ1-5; the match to TRBD1 covers 11 bases. The CDR3 length is 13 residues. Germline trimming cut 6 bases from V and 6 bases from J; bases unmatched to any gene: 1. The V gene's germline CDR1 is SNHLY and CDR2 FYNNEI. This CDR3 reads CASSGTGGQPQHF. CDR3 nucleotide sequence: TGTGCCAGCAGCGGGACAGGGGGTCAGCCCCAGCATTTT.

This clone was observed a single time. The chain carries TRBV21-1 and TRBJ2-6; the table's D call, TRBD2, has no DNA check behind it. TRBV21-1 is termed a pseudogene. This CDR3 has 20 amino acids. The CDR3 DNA is TGTGCCAGCAGCAAAGCAGCGGGAGCAGGGAGCTCCTCTGGGGCCAACGTCCTGACTTTC. Translating it yields CASSKAAGAGSSSGANVLTF.

This clone showed up just a few times. The gene calls are TRBV5-1 and TRBJ1-3, with 10 bases aligning to TRBD1. The CDR3 sequence is 15 residues long. V trimming: 4 bases; J trimming: 4 bases; junction bases outside the gene matches: 5. Germline V gene lookup returns CDR1 SGHRS and CDR2 YFSETQ. The CDR3 loop is CASSGTGAKGNTIYF. The CDR3 region has the DNA TGCGCCAGCAGCGGGACAGGGGCGAAGGGAAACACCATATATTTT.

The J gene is TRBJ2-3, the V gene TRBV5-6; TRBD2 is a possible D gene (6 bases). Germline V gene sequence: CDR1 SGHDT, CDR2 YYEEEE. This CDR3 spans 16 amino acids. The V end lost 1 base, the J end lost 3 bases, and 15 bases lay between the germline ends. This CDR3 reads CASSLSPGVVTDTQYF. The DNA of the CDR3 is TGTGCCAGCAGCTTGTCGCCGGGGGTGGTTACAGATACGCAGTATTTT. Combining the CDR3 with reference TRBV5-6 and TRBJ2-3 gives the whole variable domain DAGVTQSPTHLIKTRGQQVTLRCSPKSGHDTVSWYQQALGQGPQFIFQYYEEEERQRGNFPDRFSGHQFPNYSSELNVNALLLGDSALYLCASSLSPGVVTDTQYFGPGTRLTVL.

This clone was counted only a few times. The chain joins TRBV4-1 to TRBJ1-2, with a possible D match to TRBD1 (6 bases). Between the trimmed V and J ends, which lost 1 base and 0 bases, there was a span of 18 bases. The CDR3 is made up of 18 amino acids. Germline CDR1 MGHRA, CDR2 YSYEKL. The CDR3 region is CASSQGGAGDLSNYGYTF. The CDR3 DNA follows: TGCGCCAGCAGCCAAGGAGGGGCAGGGGATCTCTCTAACTATGGCTACACCTTC.

CDR3 sequence: CASSYSRGGVITEAFF. The CDR3 bases are TGTGCCAGCAGTTACTCGAGAGGGGGAGTTATCACTGAAGCTTTCTTT. The genes are TRBV6-5 and TRBJ1-1, with TRBD1 as a possible D gene (6 bases). Trimming pared 0 bases from V and 4 bases from J, leaving 15 bases between. Germline V lookup: CDR1 MNHEY, CDR2 SVGAGI. The CDR3 spans 16 residues.

The chain joins TRBV11-2 to TRBJ2-5; TRBD2 agrees at 9 bases. The germline CDR1 and CDR2 sequences are SGHAT and FQNNGV. The CDR3 runs 16 residues. V lost 1 base, J lost 1 base, and 4 bases stayed unmatched. DNA for the CDR3: TGTGCCAGCAGCTTAGGGGCACTAGCGGGCCAAGAGACCCAGTACTTC. Translation: CASSLGALAGQETQYF.